This paragraph covers one TCR beta chain sequence. Its antigen remains unidentified. The data were obtained in a study of blood T cells in healthy people across ages. General study findings and limits: Diversity was higher, and naive CD4+ cells more numerous, in long-lived donors than in aged donors. Per-million-T-cell TCR beta diversity fell roughly linearly with age.

Alongside a J-beta primer mix, a sample-barcoded 5' primer served in a second PCR lasting about 6 to 12 cycles. Carrying 12 random nucleotides, a template-switch adaptor labeled each individual cDNA molecule. TCRdb ran MiXCR on the 5' RACE reads and lists one entry per CDR3 protein. The profile shows about 760,000 distinct CDR3 sequences, 20% to 30% of them singletons. The CDR3 loop spans 14 amino acids. V was clipped by 3 bases and J by 5 bases; unmatched bases: 7. The same sample was also used in a study of T cells of mothers and their children. From that study: For each mother, over 8 million TCR beta CDR3 reads were obtained, and for each child, about 3 million.

This receptor was taken from a boy between 10 and 17 years old in good health. The chain uses TRBV12-3 or TRBV12-4 and TRBJ2-7; 7 bases align to TRBD2. Sequenced material: blood. The chain's CDR3 is CASSLGGSYHEQYF. The CDR3 bases are TGTGCCAGCAGTTTGGGAGGGTCCTACCACGAGCAGTACTTC.